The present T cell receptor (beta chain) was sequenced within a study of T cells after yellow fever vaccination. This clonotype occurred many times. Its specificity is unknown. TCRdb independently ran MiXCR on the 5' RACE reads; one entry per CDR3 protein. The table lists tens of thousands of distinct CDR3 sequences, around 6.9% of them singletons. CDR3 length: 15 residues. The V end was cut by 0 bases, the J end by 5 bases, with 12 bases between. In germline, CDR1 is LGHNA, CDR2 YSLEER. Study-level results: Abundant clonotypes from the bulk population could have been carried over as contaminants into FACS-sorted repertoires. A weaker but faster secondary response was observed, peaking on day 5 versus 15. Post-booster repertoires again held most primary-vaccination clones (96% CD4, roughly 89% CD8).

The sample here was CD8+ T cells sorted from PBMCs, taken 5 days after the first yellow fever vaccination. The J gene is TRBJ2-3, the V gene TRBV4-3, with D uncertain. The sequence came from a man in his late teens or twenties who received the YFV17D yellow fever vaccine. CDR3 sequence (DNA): TGCGCCAGCAGCCAAGATTTTGTGGCACAAGATACGCAGTATTTT. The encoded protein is CASSQDFVAQDTQYF.